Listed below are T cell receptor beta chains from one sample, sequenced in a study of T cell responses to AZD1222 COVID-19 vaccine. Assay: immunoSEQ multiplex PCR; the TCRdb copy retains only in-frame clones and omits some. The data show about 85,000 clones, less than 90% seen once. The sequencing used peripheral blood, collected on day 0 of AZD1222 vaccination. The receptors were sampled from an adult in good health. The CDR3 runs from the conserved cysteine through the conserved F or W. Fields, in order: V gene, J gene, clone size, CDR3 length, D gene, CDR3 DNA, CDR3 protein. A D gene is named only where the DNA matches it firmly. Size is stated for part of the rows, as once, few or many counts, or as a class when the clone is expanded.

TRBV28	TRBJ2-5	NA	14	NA	TGTGCCAGCACCTCCATGAGGGGTACAGAGACCCAGTACTTC	CASTSMRGTETQYF
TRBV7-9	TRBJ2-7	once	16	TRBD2	TGTGCCAGCAGCCCTAGCGGGAGCCCCTTCTTGAGCGAGCAGTACTTC	CASSPSGSPFLSEQYF
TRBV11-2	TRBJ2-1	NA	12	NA	TGTGCCAGCAGCACGCCCTACAATGAGCAGTTCTTC	CASSTPYNEQFF
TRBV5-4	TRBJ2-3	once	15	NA	TGTGCCAGCAGCTTGTCCCTCTCCGGCACAGATACGCAGTATTTT	CASSLSLSGTDTQYF
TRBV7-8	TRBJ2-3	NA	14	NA	TGTGCCAGCAGCTTAGCCGGGGACCGAGATACGCAGTATTTT	CASSLAGDRDTQYF
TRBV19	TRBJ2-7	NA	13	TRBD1	TGTGCCAGTAGCCGGGACAGGGGTTACGAGCAGTACTTC	CASSRDRGYEQYF
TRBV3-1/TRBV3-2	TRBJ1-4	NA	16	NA	TGTGCCAGCAGCCAAGAGTTTCTGGGCAGGAATGAAAAACTGTTTTTT	CASSQEFLGRNEKLFF
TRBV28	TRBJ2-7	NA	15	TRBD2	TGTGCCAGCAGTTGGGGACTAGCGGAGCCGTACGAGCAGTACTTC	CASSWGLAEPYEQYF
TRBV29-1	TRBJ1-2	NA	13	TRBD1	TGCAGCGTTGAACGGGGGACAGGGGATGGCTACACCTTC	CSVERGTGDGYTF
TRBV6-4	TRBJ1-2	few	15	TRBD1	TGTGCCAGCAGTGACACGTCCGGACAGGGTTATGGCTACACCTTC	CASSDTSGQGYGYTF
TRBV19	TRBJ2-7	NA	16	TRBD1	TGTGCCAGTAGTACCTACTGGGGACAGGGTTTCAACGAGCAGTACTTC	CASSTYWGQGFNEQYF
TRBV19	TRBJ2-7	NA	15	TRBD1	TGTGCCAGTAGTCCCCTGGGACAGGGGGCGCACGAGCAGTACTTC	CASSPLGQGAHEQYF
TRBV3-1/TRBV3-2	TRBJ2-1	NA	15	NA	TGTGCCAGCAGCCAAGGACAGGGAGGGTTTAATGAGCAGTTCTTC	CASSQGQGGFNEQFF
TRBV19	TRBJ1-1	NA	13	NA	TGTGCCAGTAGTAACACCTCAGGCGCTGGGGCTTTCTTT	CASSNTSGAGAFF
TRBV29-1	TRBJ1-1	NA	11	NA	TGCAGCGCAGGACAGTCCCCGGGAGCTTTCTTT	CSAGQSPGAFF
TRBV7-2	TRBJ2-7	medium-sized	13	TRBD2	TGTGCCAGCAGCCTCAGCGGGGGAGGGGAGCAGTACTTC	CASSLSGGGEQYF
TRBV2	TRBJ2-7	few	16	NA	TGTGCCAGCAGTGAAGAAAGAGCGGTCGGTCCCCCCGAGCAGTACTTC	CASSEERAVGPPEQYF